Below, 26 T cell receptor beta chains from the same sample are listed, as sequenced in a study of blood T cell repertoires in COVID-19. Only in-frame clones appear in the TCRdb table, and some are missing; sequencing was by immunoSEQ multiplex PCR. This sample has hundreds of thousands of clones, with 89% found just once. What was sequenced was peripheral blood. The receptors were sampled from a woman in her 30s with COVID-19, enrolled during active disease.

The chain couples TRBV27 to TRBJ2-5; TRBD1 matches at 8 bases. The CDR3 covers 15 residues. CDR1 is MNHEY and CDR2 is SMNVEV in the germline V gene (reference sequence). The V and J ends lost 7 bases and 3 bases, in that order; junction bases with no gene match: 10. The DNA for the CDR3 is TGTGCCAGCACCCGGACAGGGTTAAGGGAAGAGACCCAGTACTTC. Its translation is CASTRTGLREETQYF.

This clone was seen just once. The chain recombines TRBV4-1 with TRBJ2-1, with a weak D call TRBD2 (5 bases). The germline V and J ends were trimmed by 0 bases and 4 bases, with 13 bases remaining between them. The CDR3 runs 16 residues. CDR1 and CDR2 from the germline V gene are MGHRA and YSYEKL. The DNA of the CDR3 is TGCGCCAGCAGCCAAGATTCGCGGGCCTATTACAATGAGCAGTTCTTC. Its translation: CASSQDSRAYYNEQFF.

This sequence joins TRBV5-8 and TRBJ2-3; D unresolved. Germline loops: CDR1 SGHTS, CDR2 YDEGEE. The CDR3 sequence is 15 residues long. V lost 0 bases to trimming and J lost 0 bases, with 8 bases between them. The CDR3 region is CASSLGSGSTDTQYF. In DNA, the CDR3 is TGTGCCAGCAGCTTGGGTTCAGGCAGCACAGATACGCAGTATTTT. Complete variable domain (other parts from reference TRBV5-8 and TRBJ2-3): EAGVTQSPTHLIKTRGQQATLRCSPISGHTSVYWYQQALGLGLQFLLWYDEGEERNRGNFPPRFSGRQFPNYSSELNVNALELEDSALYLCASSLGSGSTDTQYFGPGTRLTVL.

This chain joins TRBV6-5 and TRBJ2-6; D not certain. The CDR3 runs to 16 residues. Trimming stripped 0 bases from V and 2 bases from J, with 8 bases between. CDR1 and CDR2 (germline): MNHEY, SVGAGI. The CDR3 protein is CASSYSSGPGANVLTF. CDR3 nucleotide sequence: TGTGCCAGCAGTTACTCGAGTGGGCCTGGGGCCAACGTCCTGACTTTC.

The chain recombines TRBV5-1 with TRBJ1-2, with D unresolved. V was cut by 0 bases and J by 3 bases, with 6 bases left in between. The CDR3 extends over 13 amino acids. Per the germline V gene, CDR1 is SGHRS and CDR2 is YFSETQ. CDR3 amino acids: CASSLVPDYGYTF. CDR3 nucleotide sequence: TGCGCCAGCAGCTTGGTCCCCGACTATGGCTACACCTTC.

The chain joins TRBV7-9 to TRBJ1-1; D is unclear. The CDR3 contains 11 residues. The V gene's germline CDR1 is SEHNR and CDR2 FQNEAQ (reference sequence). Trimming shortened V by 4 bases and J by 6 bases, and 6 bases separated the two germline ends. CDR3 protein: CASSSTAEAFF. DNA for the CDR3: TGTGCCAGCAGCTCAACGGCTGAAGCTTTCTTT.

The chain employs TRBV9 and TRBJ2-5; 9 nucleotides line up with TRBD2. The CDR3 covers 15 residues. Germline CDR1 and CDR2: SGDLS and YYNGEE. The J segment lost 5 bases and the V segment lost 0 bases, leaving 5 bases of the junction unmatched. CDR3 nucleotide sequence: TGTGCCAGCAGCGTAGTTAGCGGGGGATGGGAGACCCAGTACTTC. It yields the protein CASSVVSGGWETQYF.

The V call is TRBV5-6, the J call TRBJ1-6; no clear D gene. The V gene lost 0 bases and the J gene lost 9 bases, with 13 bases spanning the gap. Germline CDR1 reads SGHDT; CDR2 reads YYEEEE. CDR3 length: 15 residues. The CDR3: CASSLGGTVGSPLHF. Here the CDR3 DNA reads TGTGCCAGCAGCTTGGGAGGTACGGTTGGTTCACCCCTCCACTTT. Full variable domain (outside the CDR3, taken from reference TRBV5-6 and TRBJ1-6): DAGVTQSPTHLIKTRGQQVTLRCSPKSGHDTVSWYQQALGQGPQFIFQYYEEEERQRGNFPDRFSGHQFPNYSSELNVNALLLGDSALYLCASSLGGTVGSPLHFGNGTRLTVT.

The chain employs TRBV6-1 and TRBJ2-1; weak D call: TRBD2 (5 bases). This CDR3 contains 15 residues. Between the trimmed V and J ends, which lost 0 bases and 6 bases, there was a span of 12 bases. Germline CDR1 MNHNS, CDR2 SASEGT. This CDR3 reads CASSEAGMDSNEQFF. CDR3 bases: TGTGCCAGCAGTGAAGCGGGGATGGACTCCAATGAGCAGTTCTTC.

This chain joins TRBV19 and TRBJ1-5; 10 bases fit TRBD1. Germline CDR1 LNHDA, CDR2 SQIVND (reference sequence). With 7 bases clipped from V and 0 bases from J, the junction kept 6 bases outside the gene matches. The CDR3 loop spans 16 amino acids. CDR3 loop: CASNRDRGNSNQPQHF. The CDR3 DNA reads TGTGCCAGTAACCGGGACAGGGGAAATAGCAATCAGCCCCAGCATTTT.

This rearrangement joins TRBV6-5 to TRBJ1-1; 8 bases map to TRBD1. This CDR3 comprises 14 residues. CDR1 is MNHEY, CDR2 SVGAGI, per germline. V shed 5 bases and J 5 bases; nucleotides not matched to a gene: 7. CDR3 region: CASSPRDRLTEAFF. The CDR3 region has the DNA TGTGCCAGCAGTCCCCGGGACAGGCTAACTGAAGCTTTCTTT.

The chain uses TRBV4-1 and TRBJ1-3; 9 nucleotides agree with TRBD1. Germline V gene lookup returns CDR1 MGHRA and CDR2 YSYEKL. The CDR3 is made up of 15 amino acids. J was trimmed by 3 bases and V by 1 base; bases with no gene match: 1. The CDR3 sequence: CASSQGQGVGNTIYF. The CDR3 bases are TGCGCCAGCAGCCAAGGACAGGGGGTTGGAAACACCATATATTTT.

J is TRBJ1-1 and V is TRBV27; no reliable D call. V shed 2 bases and J shed 7 bases, with 8 bases lying between them. Germline CDR1 is MNHEY and CDR2 is SMNVEV (reference sequence). The CDR3 totals 12 residues. The CDR3 reads CASSLVSGEAFF. The CDR3, as DNA: TGTGCCAGCAGTTTAGTGTCGGGTGAAGCTTTCTTT.

The rearrangement uses TRBV6-2 or TRBV6-3 and TRBJ2-7; possible D gene TRBD1, 6 bases. Per the germline V gene, CDR1 is MNHEY and CDR2 is SVGEGT. With 2 bases removed from V and 1 base from J, the gap between germline ends came to 6 bases. This CDR3 region has 13 residues. DNA of the CDR3: TGTGCCAGCAGTTACGACAGGTCCTACGAGCAGTACTTC. Protein: CASSYDRSYEQYF.

The chain combines TRBV4-1 with TRBJ2-1, with 12 bases lining up with TRBD2. V lost 4 bases and J lost 2; bases outside the gene matches: 6. The CDR3 runs 17 residues. CDR1 and CDR2 (germline): MGHRA, YSYEKL. Here the CDR3 DNA reads TGCGCCAGCAGCCTATTGACTAGCGGGGGCGCCTACAATGAGCAGTTCTTC. Its translation: CASSLLTSGGAYNEQFF.

V is TRBV7-9 and J is TRBJ1-4, with TRBD1 identical over 7 bases. The length of the CDR3 is 17 residues. Germline V gene lookup returns CDR1 SEHNR and CDR2 FQNEAQ (reference sequence). Trimming took 3 bases from V and 4 from J; bases not matched to a gene: 11. CDR3 amino acids: CASSFTPTRGVNEKLFF. For the CDR3, the DNA is TGTGCCAGCAGCTTTACCCCAACCAGGGGGGTTAATGAAAAACTGTTTTTT.

V and J are TRBV5-6 and TRBJ2-1; 9 bases map to TRBD2. Trimming removed 2 bases from V and 7 bases from J; junction bases left unmatched: 10. The CDR3 totals 16 residues. Germline V gives CDR1 SGHDT, CDR2 YYEEEE. DNA for the CDR3: TGTGCCAGCAGCTTACATAAGGCGGGGGGGCATAATGAGCAGTTCTTC. It encodes CASSLHKAGGHNEQFF.

This clone was recorded only once. The chain employs TRBV7-9 and TRBJ1-4; the D is unclear. This CDR3 is built from 12 residues. Trimming pared 7 bases from V and 5 bases from J, leaving 8 bases between. Germline values: CDR1 SEHNR, CDR2 FQNEAQ (reference sequence). CDR3 sequence (DNA): TGTGCCAGCACCTACGGGAATGAAAAACTGTTTTTT. Protein product: CASTYGNEKLFF.

This chain joins TRBV5-5 and TRBJ1-6, with D unresolved. CDR1 is SGHKS and CDR2 is YYEKEE in the germline V gene (reference sequence). V lost 2 bases and J lost 0, with 6 bases in between. This CDR3 region has 15 residues. In DNA form, the CDR3 reads TGTGCCAGCAGCTTCGCAGACTCCTATAATTCACCCCTCCACTTT. It codes for CASSFADSYNSPLHF.

The J gene is TRBJ1-2, the V gene TRBV4-1, with a possible D match to TRBD1 (5 bases). Per the germline V gene, CDR1 is MGHRA and CDR2 is YSYEKL. The V gene lost 3 bases and the J gene lost 0 bases, with 8 bases spanning the gap. This CDR3 contains 14 residues. The CDR3 loop is CASSHMTANYGYTF. The CDR3 DNA is TGCGCCAGCAGCCATATGACAGCTAACTATGGCTACACCTTC.

V is TRBV5-4 and J is TRBJ2-7; a possible D gene is TRBD1 (6 bases). The germline V gene encodes CDR1 SGHNT and CDR2 YYREEE (reference sequence). The CDR3 has 13 residues. V was pared by 0 bases and J by 3 bases, with 7 bases between. The CDR3 DNA sequence: TGTGCCAGCAGCTTGGAGGGGGACTACGAGCAGTACTTC. It yields the protein CASSLEGDYEQYF. Together with reference TRBV5-4 and TRBJ2-7, the CDR3 gives the full variable domain: ETGVTQSPTHLIKTRGQQVTLRCSSQSGHNTVSWYQQALGQGPQFIFQYYREEENGRGNFPPRFSGLQFPNYSSELNVNALELDDSALYLCASSLEGDYEQYFGPGTRLTVT.

The rearrangement joins TRBV19 to TRBJ1-1; TRBD1 might be the D (5 bases). Germline CDR1 and CDR2: LNHDA and SQIVND (reference sequence). There are 13 residues in the CDR3. V was pared by 5 bases and J by 4 bases, with 11 bases between. The CDR3 loop is CASSDDRTTEAFF. The CDR3 region has the DNA TGTGCCAGTAGTGATGACAGAACCACTGAAGCTTTCTTT.

V is TRBV5-1 and J is TRBJ2-2, with a tentative D call TRBD2 (6 bases). The CDR3 consists of 17 residues. Germline V CDR1 and CDR2: SGHRS, YFSETQ. V lost 4 bases to trimming and J lost 7 bases, with 23 bases between them. This chain's CDR3 is CASSTPRMGGPGGELFF. The CDR3 DNA reads TGCGCCAGCAGCACACCTCGAATGGGGGGTCCCGGCGGGGAGCTGTTTTTT. Full variable domain (rest looked up from reference TRBV5-1 and TRBJ2-2): KAGVTQTPRYLIKTRGQQVTLSCSPISGHRSVSWYQQTPGQGLQFLFEYFSETQRNKGNFPGRFSGRQFSNSRSEMNVSTLELGDSALYLCASSTPRMGGPGGELFFGEGSRLTVL.

The chain has TRBV5-4 and TRBJ2-3, with D possibly being TRBD1 (5 bases). Germline V gene data show CDR1 as SGHNT and CDR2 as YYREEE (reference sequence). CDR3 length: 17 amino acids. The V end was cut by 4 bases, the J end by 0 bases, with 18 bases between. In DNA, the CDR3 is TGTGCCAGCAGCCCGCTAAGGGGAACAACTAGCACAGATACGCAGTATTTT. Translated, it gives CASSPLRGTTSTDTQYF.

This clone was detected only a few times. V usage is TRBV7-9 and J usage is TRBJ2-3; D call uncertain. The ends were cut back, 5 bases at V and 1 base at J, with 10 bases in the middle. Germline assignment: CDR1 SEHNR and CDR2 FQNEAQ (reference sequence). The CDR3 totals 14 residues. The DNA for the CDR3 is TGTGCCAGCAGCATCCTACGGGGCACAGATACGCAGTATTTT. Its translation: CASSILRGTDTQYF.

This clone was seen a handful of times. The chain joins TRBV6-5 to TRBJ1-1, with D maybe TRBD1 (6 bases). Looked up from germline, CDR1 is MNHEY and CDR2 is SVGAGI. V was trimmed by 6 bases and J by 3 bases, leaving 17 bases between them. The CDR3 has 15 amino acids. DNA of the CDR3: TGTGCCAGCAGCCAGGACAGCCCGACGTACACTGAAGCTTTCTTT. The encoded protein is CASSQDSPTYTEAFF.